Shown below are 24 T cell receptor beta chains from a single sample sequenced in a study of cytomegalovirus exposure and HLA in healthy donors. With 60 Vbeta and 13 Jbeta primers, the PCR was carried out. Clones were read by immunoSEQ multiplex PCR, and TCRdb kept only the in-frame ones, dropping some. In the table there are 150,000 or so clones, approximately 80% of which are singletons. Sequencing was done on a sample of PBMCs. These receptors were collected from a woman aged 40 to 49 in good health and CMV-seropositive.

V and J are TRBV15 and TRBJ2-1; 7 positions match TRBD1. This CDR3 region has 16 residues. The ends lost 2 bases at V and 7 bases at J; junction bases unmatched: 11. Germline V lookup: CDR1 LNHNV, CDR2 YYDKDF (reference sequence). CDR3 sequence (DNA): TGTGCCACCAGCAGAAAGGGACAGCTCTTGGGGAATGAGCAGTTCTTC. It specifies CATSRKGQLLGNEQFF.

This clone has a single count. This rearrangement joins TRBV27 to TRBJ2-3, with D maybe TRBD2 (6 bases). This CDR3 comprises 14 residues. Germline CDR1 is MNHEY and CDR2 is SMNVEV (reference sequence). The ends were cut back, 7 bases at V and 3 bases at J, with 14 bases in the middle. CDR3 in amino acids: CASKLGSWTDTQYF. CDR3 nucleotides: TGTGCCAGCAAGCTCGGGAGTTGGACAGATACGCAGTATTTT.

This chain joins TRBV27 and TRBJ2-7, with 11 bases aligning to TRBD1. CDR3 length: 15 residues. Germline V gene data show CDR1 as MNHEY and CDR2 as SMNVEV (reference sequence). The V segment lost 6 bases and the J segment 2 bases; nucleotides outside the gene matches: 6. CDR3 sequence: CASRQGTGGPYEQYF. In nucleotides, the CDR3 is TGTGCCAGCAGACAAGGGACAGGGGGGCCCTACGAGCAGTACTTC.

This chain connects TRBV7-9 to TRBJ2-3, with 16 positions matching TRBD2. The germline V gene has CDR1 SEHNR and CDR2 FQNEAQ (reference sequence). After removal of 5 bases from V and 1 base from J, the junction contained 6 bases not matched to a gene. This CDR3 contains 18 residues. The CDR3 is CASSQGLAGGTRTDTQYF. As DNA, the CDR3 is TGTGCCAGCAGCCAGGGACTAGCGGGAGGGACTCGCACAGATACGCAGTATTTT.

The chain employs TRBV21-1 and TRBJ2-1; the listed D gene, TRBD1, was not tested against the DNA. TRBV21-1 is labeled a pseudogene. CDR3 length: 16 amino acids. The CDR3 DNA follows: TGTGCCAGCAGCAAAGGTGGAACAGGGACAAGCAATGAGCAGTTCTTC. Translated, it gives CASSKGGTGTSNEQFF.

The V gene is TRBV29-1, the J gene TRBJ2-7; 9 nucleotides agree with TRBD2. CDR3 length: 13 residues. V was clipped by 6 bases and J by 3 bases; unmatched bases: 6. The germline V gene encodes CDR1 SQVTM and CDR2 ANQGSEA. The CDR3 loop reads CSVQAGGGYEQYF. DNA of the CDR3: TGCAGCGTCCAAGCGGGAGGAGGCTACGAGCAGTACTTC.

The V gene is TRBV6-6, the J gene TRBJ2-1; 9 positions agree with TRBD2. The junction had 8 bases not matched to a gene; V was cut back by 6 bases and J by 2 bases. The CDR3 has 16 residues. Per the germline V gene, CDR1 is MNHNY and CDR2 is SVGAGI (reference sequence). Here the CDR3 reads CASSYRLAEPYNEQFF. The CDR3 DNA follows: TGTGCCAGCAGCTATCGACTAGCGGAACCCTACAATGAGCAGTTCTTC.

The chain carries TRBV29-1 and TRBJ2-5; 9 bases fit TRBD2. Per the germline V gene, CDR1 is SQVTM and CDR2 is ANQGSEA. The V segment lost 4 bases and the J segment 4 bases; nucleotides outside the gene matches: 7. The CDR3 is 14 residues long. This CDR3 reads CSVGPSGTGETQYF. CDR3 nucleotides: TGCAGCGTTGGTCCTAGCGGGACGGGAGAGACCCAGTACTTC.

The CDR3 is CASSEVGLAGLNEQFF. The CDR3 DNA follows: TGCGCCAGCAGTGAGGTTGGGCTAGCGGGCCTCAATGAGCAGTTCTTC. The chain carries TRBV10-1 and TRBJ2-1; TRBD2 matches 8 bases. Germline V CDR1 and CDR2: WNHNN, SYGVQD (reference sequence). The CDR3 totals 16 residues. V lost 2 bases to trimming and J lost 6 bases; unmatched junction nucleotides: 9.

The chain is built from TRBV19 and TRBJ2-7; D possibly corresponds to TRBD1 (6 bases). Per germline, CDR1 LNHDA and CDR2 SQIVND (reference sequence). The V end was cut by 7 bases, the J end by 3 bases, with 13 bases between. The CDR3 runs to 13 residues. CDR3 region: CASKMGHGYEQYF. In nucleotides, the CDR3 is TGTGCCAGTAAAATGGGACACGGCTACGAGCAGTACTTC.

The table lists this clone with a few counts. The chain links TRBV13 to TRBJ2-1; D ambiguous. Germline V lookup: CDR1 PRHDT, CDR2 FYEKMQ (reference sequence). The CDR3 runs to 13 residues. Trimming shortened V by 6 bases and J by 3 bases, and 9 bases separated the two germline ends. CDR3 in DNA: TGTGCCAGCAGTCCACTCAACTACAATGAGCAGTTCTTC. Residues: CASSPLNYNEQFF.

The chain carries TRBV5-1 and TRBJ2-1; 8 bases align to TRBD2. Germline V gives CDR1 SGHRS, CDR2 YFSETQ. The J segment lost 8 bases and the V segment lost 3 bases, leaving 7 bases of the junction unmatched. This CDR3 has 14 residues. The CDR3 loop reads CASSSDGRVDEQFF. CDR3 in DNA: TGCGCCAGCAGCTCCGACGGGAGGGTCGATGAGCAGTTCTTC.

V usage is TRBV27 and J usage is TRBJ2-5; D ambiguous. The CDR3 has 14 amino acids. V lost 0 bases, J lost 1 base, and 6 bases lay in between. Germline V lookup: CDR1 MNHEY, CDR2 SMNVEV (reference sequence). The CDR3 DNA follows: TGTGCCAGCAGTTTATCCGAGGTCCAAGAGACCCAGTACTTC. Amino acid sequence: CASSLSEVQETQYF.

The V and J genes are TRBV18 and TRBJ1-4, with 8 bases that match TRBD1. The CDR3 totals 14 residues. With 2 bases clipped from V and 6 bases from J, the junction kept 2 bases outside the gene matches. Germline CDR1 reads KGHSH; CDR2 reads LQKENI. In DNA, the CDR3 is TGTGCCAGCTCACCATCACAGGGGGATGAAAAACTGTTTTTT. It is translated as CASSPSQGDEKLFF.

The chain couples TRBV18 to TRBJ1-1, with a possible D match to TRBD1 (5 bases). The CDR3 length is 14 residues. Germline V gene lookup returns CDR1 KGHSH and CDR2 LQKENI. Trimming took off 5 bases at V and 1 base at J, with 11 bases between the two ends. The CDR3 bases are TGTGCCAGCTCAGCCAATACAGGGAACACTGAAGCTTTCTTT. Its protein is CASSANTGNTEAFF.

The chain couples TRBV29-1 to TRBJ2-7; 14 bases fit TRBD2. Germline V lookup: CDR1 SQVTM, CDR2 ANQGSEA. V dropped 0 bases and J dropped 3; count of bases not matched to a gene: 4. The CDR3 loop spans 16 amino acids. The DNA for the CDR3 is TGCAGCGTTGAAGATACCGGGACTAGCGGGAGCTACGAGCAGTACTTC. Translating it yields CSVEDTGTSGSYEQYF.

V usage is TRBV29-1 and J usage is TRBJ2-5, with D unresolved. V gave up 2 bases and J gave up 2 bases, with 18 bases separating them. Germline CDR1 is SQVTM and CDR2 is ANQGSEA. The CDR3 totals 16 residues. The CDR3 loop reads CSVERYSLQMQETQYF. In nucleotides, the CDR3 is TGCAGCGTTGAAAGGTACTCGCTACAGATGCAAGAGACCCAGTACTTC.

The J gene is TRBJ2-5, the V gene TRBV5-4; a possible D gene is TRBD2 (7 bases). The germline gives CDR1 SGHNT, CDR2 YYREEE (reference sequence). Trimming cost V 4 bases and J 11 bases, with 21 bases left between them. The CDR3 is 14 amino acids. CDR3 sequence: CASSRDGGAYEQYF. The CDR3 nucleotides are TGTGCCAGCAGCCGGGATGGGGGGGCGTATGAGCAGTACTTC.

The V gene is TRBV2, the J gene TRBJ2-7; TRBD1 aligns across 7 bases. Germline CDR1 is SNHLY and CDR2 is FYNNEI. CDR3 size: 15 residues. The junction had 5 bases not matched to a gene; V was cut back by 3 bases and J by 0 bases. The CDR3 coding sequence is TGTGCCAGCAGTGATAGGGGGCTCGGCTCCTACGAGCAGTACTTC. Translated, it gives CASSDRGLGSYEQYF.

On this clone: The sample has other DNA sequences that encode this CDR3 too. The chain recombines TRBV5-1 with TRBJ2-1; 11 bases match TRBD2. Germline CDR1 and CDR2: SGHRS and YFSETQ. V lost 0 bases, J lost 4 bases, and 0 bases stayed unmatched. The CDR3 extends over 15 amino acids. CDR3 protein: CASSLGLAGYNEQFF. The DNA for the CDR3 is TGCGCCAGCAGCTTGGGACTAGCGGGGTACAATGAGCAGTTCTTC. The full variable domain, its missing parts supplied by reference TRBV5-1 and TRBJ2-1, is KAGVTQTPRYLIKTRGQQVTLSCSPISGHRSVSWYQQTPGQGLQFLFEYFSETQRNKGNFPGRFSGRQFSNSRSEMNVSTLELGDSALYLCASSLGLAGYNEQFFGPGTRLTVL.

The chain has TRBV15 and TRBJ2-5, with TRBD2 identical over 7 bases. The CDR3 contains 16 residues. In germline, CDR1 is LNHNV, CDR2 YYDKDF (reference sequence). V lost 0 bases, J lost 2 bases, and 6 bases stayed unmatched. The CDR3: CATSRDGDYNQETQYF. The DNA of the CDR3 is TGTGCCACCAGCAGAGATGGGGACTACAATCAAGAGACCCAGTACTTC.

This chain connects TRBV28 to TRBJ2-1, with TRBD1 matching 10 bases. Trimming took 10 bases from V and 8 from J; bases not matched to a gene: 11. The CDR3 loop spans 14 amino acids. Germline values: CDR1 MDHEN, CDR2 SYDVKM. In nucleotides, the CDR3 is TGTGCCACTAGGGGGGACAGGGGTAGGTATGAGCAGTTCTTC. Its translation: CATRGDRGRYEQFF.

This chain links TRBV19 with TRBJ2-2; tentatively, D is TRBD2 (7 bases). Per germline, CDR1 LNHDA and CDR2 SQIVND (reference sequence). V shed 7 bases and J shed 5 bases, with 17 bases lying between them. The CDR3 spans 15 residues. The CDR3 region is CASTPRGALTGELFF. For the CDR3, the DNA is TGTGCCAGTACCCCACGGGGGGCTCTAACCGGGGAGCTGTTTTTT. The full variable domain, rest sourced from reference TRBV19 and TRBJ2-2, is DGGITQSPKYLFRKEGQNVTLSCEQNLNHDAMYWYRQDPGQGLRLIYYSQIVNDFQKGDIAEGYSVSREKKESFPLTVTSAQKNPTAFYLCASTPRGALTGELFFGEGSRLTVL.

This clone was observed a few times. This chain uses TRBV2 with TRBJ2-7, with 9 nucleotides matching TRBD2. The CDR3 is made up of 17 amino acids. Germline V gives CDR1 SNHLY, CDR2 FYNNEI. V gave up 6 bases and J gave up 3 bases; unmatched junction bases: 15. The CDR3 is CASRSRQGLARGYEQYF. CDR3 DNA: TGTGCCAGCAGATCAAGACAGGGACTAGCAAGGGGCTACGAGCAGTACTTC. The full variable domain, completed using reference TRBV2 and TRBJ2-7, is EPEVTQTPSHQVTQMGQEVILRCVPISNHLYFYWYRQILGQKVEFLVSFYNNEISEKSEIFDDQFSVERPDGSNFTLKIRSTKLEDSAMYFCASRSRQGLARGYEQYFGPGTRLTVT.